This passage covers 10 T cell receptor beta chains from one sample sequenced in a study of T-cell memory formation after mild COVID-19. Each CDR3 protein is one row after TCRdb ran MiXCR on the 5' RACE reads. Of around 300,000 distinct CDR3 sequences listed, around 13% are singletons. Sequencing was performed on PBMCs or a T cell subset sorted from them (not recorded which). The receptors shown here come from a man aged 18 to 30 who had mild COVID-19 (a few samples of this study predate the infection). Cell type and time point are not known.

This clonotype occurred a few times. J is TRBJ1-2 and V is TRBV10-3, with D hard to call. This CDR3 is built from 13 residues. Trimming removed 0 bases from V and 8 bases from J, with 10 bases in between. Germline CDR1 ENHRY, CDR2 SYGVKD. The CDR3 nucleotides are TGTGCCATCAGTGAGTCGGGGTTAAACGGCTACACCTTC. Its protein is CAISESGLNGYTF.

This clonotype was counted between two and nine times. The chain combines TRBV6-5 with TRBJ1-3, with a weak D call TRBD1 (5 bases). Germline values: CDR1 MNHEY, CDR2 SVGAGI. The V gene lost 6 bases and the J gene lost 0 bases, with 12 bases spanning the gap. This CDR3 spans 15 amino acids. The chain's CDR3 is CASSPRDASGNTIYF. The CDR3, as DNA: TGTGCCAGCAGCCCCAGGGACGCCTCTGGAAACACCATATATTTT.

V and J are TRBV4-3 and TRBJ2-7, with 9 bases that match TRBD1. The length of the CDR3 is 15 residues. Trimming removed 3 bases from V and 3 bases from J; junction bases left unmatched: 6. From germline, CDR1 is LGHNA and CDR2 YSLEER. The CDR3 is CASSQGTGYDYEQYF. The CDR3, as DNA: TGCGCCAGCAGCCAGGGGACAGGGTATGACTACGAGCAGTACTTC.

The table lists this clonotype with a few counts. The rearrangement joins TRBV18 to TRBJ2-1; a possible D gene is TRBD1 (6 bases). The germline V gene has CDR1 KGHSH and CDR2 LQKENI. V dropped 8 bases and J dropped 5 bases, with 13 bases sitting between them. The CDR3 loop spans 13 amino acids. The CDR3 region is CASRDIANNEQFF. In nucleotides, the CDR3 is TGTGCCAGCCGGGACATAGCAAACAATGAGCAGTTCTTC. Looking up the rest from reference TRBV18 and TRBJ2-1 gives the full variable domain: NAGVMQNPRHLVRRRGQEARLRCSPMKGHSHVYWYRQLPEEGLKFMVYLQKENIIDESGMPKERFSAEFPKEGPSILRIQQVVRGDSAAYFCASRDIANNEQFFGPGTRLTVL.

This sequence joins TRBV2 and TRBJ2-3; 7 bases fit TRBD2. Germline loops: CDR1 SNHLY, CDR2 FYNNEI. CDR3 length: 18 amino acids. Losses at the gene ends were 5 bases for V and 0 bases for J; bases not matched to a gene: 14. This chain's CDR3 is CASSLRNRGLDSTDTQYF. The CDR3 nucleotides are TGTGCCAGCAGTCTACGAAACCGAGGACTAGATAGCACAGATACGCAGTATTTT.

This clonotype was observed a handful of times. The V call is TRBV21-1, the J call TRBJ2-5. TRBV21-1 is termed a pseudogene. CDR3 length: 13 amino acids. The CDR3 bases are TGTGCCAGCATTAGGGAAAAGAGAGAGACCCAGTACTTC. Translating gives CASIREKRETQYF.

The chain combines TRBV5-1 with TRBJ2-5; 7 bases align to TRBD2. The germline V gene encodes CDR1 SGHRS and CDR2 YFSETQ. V lost 4 bases, J lost 5 bases, and 8 bases stayed unmatched. CDR3 length: 14 amino acids. The CDR3 nucleotides read TGCGCCAGCAGCCCTAGCGGCCTGCGGGAGACCCAGTACTTC. As protein: CASSPSGLRETQYF.

The chain combines TRBV19 with TRBJ1-6; no clear D. CDR1 LNHDA and CDR2 SQIVND come from the germline V gene (reference sequence). V lost 4 bases, J lost 8 bases, and 6 bases lay in between. This CDR3 has 12 residues. CDR3 DNA sequence: TGTGCCAGTAGTAGTAAGGATTCACCCCTCCACTTT. This sequence encodes CASSSKDSPLHF.

V usage is TRBV28 and J usage is TRBJ1-4; 8 bases are a match to TRBD1. Germline V CDR1 and CDR2: MDHEN, SYDVKM. V lost 6 bases, J lost 3 bases, and 6 bases stayed unmatched. The CDR3 contains 15 residues. Here the CDR3 reads CASSGIQGANEKLFF. DNA for the CDR3: TGTGCCAGCAGCGGGATACAGGGGGCTAATGAAAAACTGTTTTTT.

The chain employs TRBV20-1 and TRBJ1-2; D not certain. The CDR3 is made up of 13 amino acids. Germline values: CDR1 DFQATT, CDR2 SNEGSKA (reference sequence). Trimming stripped 6 bases from V and 5 bases from J, with 16 bases between. The CDR3 sequence: CSAPQSDFYGYTF. CDR3 coding DNA: TGCAGTGCCCCACAGTCGGATTTTTATGGCTACACCTTC.